The source of this TCR beta chain is a study of CD8 T cells in Susac syndrome. Study-level findings and limits: It was acknowledged in the study that its TCR sequencing and HLA analysis involved a relatively small number of individuals.

Trimming pared 4 bases from V and 6 bases from J, leaving 13 bases between. Per germline, CDR1 SQVTM and CDR2 ANQGSEA. This CDR3 spans 13 amino acids. With respect to this clonotype: What it recognizes is unknown.

After extraction with the RNeasy kit, about 0.5 to 1 ug of the RNA was reverse transcribed using random hexamers. Across 54 Vbeta and 13 Jbeta, immunoSEQ multiplex PCR amplified TCR beta CDR3. From the immunoSEQ multiplex PCR reads, TCRdb called clonotypes with MiXCR, one entry per CDR3 protein. The profile shows 180,000 or so distinct CDR3 sequences, over 85% of them singletons. Negative magnetic isolation gave CD8+ and CD4+ cells; FACS enriched CD8+ TEMRA. The sequenced sample consisted of CD4+ T cells from PBMCs. The receptor was isolated from a human donor in good health. This chain joins TRBV29-1 and TRBJ1-5, with D possibly TRBD1 on 5 matching bases. The CDR3 loop is CSVVPGGGQPQHF. CDR3 sequence (DNA): TGCAGCGTTGTCCCCGGGGGTGGTCAGCCCCAGCATTTT.